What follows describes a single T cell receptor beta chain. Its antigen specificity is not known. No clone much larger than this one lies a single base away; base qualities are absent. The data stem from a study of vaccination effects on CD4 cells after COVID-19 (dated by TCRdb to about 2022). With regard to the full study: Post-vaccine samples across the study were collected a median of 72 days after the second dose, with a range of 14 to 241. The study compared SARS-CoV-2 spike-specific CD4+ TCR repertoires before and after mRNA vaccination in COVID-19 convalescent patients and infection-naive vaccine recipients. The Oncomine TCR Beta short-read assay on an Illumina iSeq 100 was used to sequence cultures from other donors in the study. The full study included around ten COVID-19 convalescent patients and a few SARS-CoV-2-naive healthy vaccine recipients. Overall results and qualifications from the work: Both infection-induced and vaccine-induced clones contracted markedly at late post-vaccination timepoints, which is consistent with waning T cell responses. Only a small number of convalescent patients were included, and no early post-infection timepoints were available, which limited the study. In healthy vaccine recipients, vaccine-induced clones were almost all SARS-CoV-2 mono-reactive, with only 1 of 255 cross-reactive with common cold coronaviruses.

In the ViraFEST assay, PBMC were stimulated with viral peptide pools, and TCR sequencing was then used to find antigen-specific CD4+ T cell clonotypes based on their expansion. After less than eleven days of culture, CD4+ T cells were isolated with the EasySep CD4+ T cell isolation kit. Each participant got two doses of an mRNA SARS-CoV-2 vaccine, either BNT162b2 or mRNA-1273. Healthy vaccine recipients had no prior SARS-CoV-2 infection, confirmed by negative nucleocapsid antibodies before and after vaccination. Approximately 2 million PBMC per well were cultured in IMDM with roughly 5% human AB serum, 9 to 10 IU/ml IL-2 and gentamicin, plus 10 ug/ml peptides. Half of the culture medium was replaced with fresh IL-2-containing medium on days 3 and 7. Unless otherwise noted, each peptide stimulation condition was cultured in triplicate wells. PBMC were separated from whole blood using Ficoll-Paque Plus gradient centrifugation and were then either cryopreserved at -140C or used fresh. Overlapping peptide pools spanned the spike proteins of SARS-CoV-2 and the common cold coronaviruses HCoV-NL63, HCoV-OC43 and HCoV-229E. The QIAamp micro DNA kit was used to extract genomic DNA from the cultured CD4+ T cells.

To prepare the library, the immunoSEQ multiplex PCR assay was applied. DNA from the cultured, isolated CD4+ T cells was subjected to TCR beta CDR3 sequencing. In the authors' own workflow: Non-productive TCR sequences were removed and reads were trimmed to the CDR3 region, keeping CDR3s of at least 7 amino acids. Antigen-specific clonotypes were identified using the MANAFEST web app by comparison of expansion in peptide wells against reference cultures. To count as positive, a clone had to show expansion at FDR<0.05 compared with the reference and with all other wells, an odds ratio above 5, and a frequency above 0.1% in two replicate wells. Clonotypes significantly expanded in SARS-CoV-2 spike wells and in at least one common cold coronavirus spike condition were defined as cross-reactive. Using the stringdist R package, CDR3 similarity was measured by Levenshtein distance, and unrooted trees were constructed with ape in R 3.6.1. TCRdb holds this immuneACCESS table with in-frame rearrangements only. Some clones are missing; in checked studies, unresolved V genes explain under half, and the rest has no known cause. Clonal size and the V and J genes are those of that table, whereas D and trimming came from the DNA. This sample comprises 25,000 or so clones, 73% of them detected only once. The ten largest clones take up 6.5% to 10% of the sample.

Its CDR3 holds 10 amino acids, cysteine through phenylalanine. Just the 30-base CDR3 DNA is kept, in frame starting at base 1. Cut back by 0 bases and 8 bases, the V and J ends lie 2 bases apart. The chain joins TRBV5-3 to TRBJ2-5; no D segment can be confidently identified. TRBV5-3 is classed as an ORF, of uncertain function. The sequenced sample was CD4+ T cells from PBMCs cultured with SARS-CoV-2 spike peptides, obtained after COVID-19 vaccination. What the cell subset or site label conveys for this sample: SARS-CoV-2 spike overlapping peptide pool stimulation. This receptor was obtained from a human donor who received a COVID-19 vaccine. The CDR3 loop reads CARSLGTQYF. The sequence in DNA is TGTGCCAGAAGCTTGGGAACCCAGTACTTC.